What follows are 15 T cell receptor beta chains derived from one specimen sequenced in a study of diagnostic markers for celiac disease. TCRdb reanalyzed the reads, giving one entry per CDR3 protein sequence and no DNA. The specimen's table records several thousand distinct CDR3 sequences. Sequenced: either unsorted cells or a sorted T cell fraction (not recorded which). Source of these receptors: a human donor. This table probably holds off-target reads from a library built for another chain.

In terms of frequency, this clonotype is medium-sized. This chain uses TRBV15 with TRBJ2-2; with no DNA, the TCRdb D assignment of TRBD1 cannot be verified. The CDR3 is 14 residues long. Germline CDR1 reads LNHNV; CDR2 reads YYDKDF (reference sequence). The CDR3 is CATSRERSQEELFF. Full variable domain (rest looked up from reference TRBV15 and TRBJ2-2): DAMVIQNPRYQVTQFGKPVTLSCSQTLNHNVMYWYQQKSSQAPKLLFHYYDKDFNNEADTPDNFQSRRPNTSFCFLDIRSPGLGDTAMYLCATSRERSQEELFFGEGSRLTVL.

The chain joins TRBV20-1 to TRBJ2-2; TCRdb designates TRBD2, a call that cannot be tested without DNA. Per the germline V gene, CDR1 is DFQATT and CDR2 is SNEGSKA (reference sequence). This CDR3 has 16 amino acids. CDR3 region: CSARDIREAGTGELFF.

The chain recombines TRBV9 with TRBJ2-3; the TCRdb call, TRBD1, lacks DNA for checking. The CDR3 runs 16 residues. The V gene's germline CDR1 is SGDLS and CDR2 YYNGEE. CDR3 in amino acids: CASSLSQGIDTDTQYF.

This chain joins TRBV9 and TRBJ1-2; TCRdb's assignment of TRBD1 cannot be checked, as there is no DNA. This CDR3 comprises 15 residues. Germline CDR1 is SGDLS and CDR2 is YYNGEE. CDR3 amino acids: CASSVGEGSYYGYTF.

V and J are TRBV7-8 and TRBJ2-7; lacking DNA, the TRBD2 call made by TCRdb goes unchecked. Germline V gene data show CDR1 as SGHVS and CDR2 as FQNEAQ. The CDR3 loop spans 15 amino acids. The CDR3 is CASSLTRGTIHEQYF. The full variable domain, in which reference TRBV7-8 and TRBJ2-7 provide the parts outside the CDR3, is GAGVSQSPRYKVAKRGQDVALRCDPISGHVSLFWYQQALGQGPEFLTYFQNEAQLDKSGLPSDRFFAERPEGSVSTLKIQRTQQEDSAVYLCASSLTRGTIHEQYFGPGTRLTVT.

In terms of frequency, this clonotype is medium-sized. This sequence joins TRBV6-1 and TRBJ2-6. The CDR3 runs 13 residues. Per the germline V gene, CDR1 is MNHNS and CDR2 is SASEGT. This CDR3 reads CASRASGANVLTF.

This chain connects TRBV7-6 to TRBJ2-3; lacking DNA, the TRBD1 call made by TCRdb goes unchecked. CDR1 and CDR2 from the germline V gene are SGHVS and FNYEAQ. The CDR3 has 13 amino acids. CDR3 region: CASSPGGADTQYF.

V gene TRBV6-2 or TRBV6-3 combines with J gene TRBJ2-2. Germline V lookup: CDR1 MNHEY, CDR2 SVGEGT. The CDR3 is 13 residues long. This CDR3 is CASRRWNTGELFF.

This clonotype is deemed medium-sized by its frequency. The chain recombines TRBV28 with TRBJ1-1. Germline assignment: CDR1 MDHEN and CDR2 SYDVKM. This CDR3 has 15 residues. CDR3 residues: CASKTRAQRNTEAFF.

The chain employs TRBV20-1 and TRBJ2-3; TCRdb picks TRBD2, but there is no DNA to check that call. The CDR3 spans 15 residues. The germline V gene encodes CDR1 DFQATT and CDR2 SNEGSKA (reference sequence). The CDR3 sequence: CSAGMSGGITDTQYF.

The chain recombines TRBV20-1 with TRBJ2-5; the TCRdb D gene call, TRBD2, has no DNA to confirm it. This CDR3 is 14 amino acids long. In germline, CDR1 is DFQATT, CDR2 SNEGSKA (reference sequence). The CDR3: CSAAIAGAQETQYF.

The J gene is TRBJ1-1, the V gene TRBV20-1; TCRdb names TRBD1, which stays unverified in the absence of DNA. This CDR3 has 15 residues. CDR1 and CDR2 from the germline V gene are DFQATT and SNEGSKA (reference sequence). This CDR3 reads CSARDPVRGMAEAFF.

The chain carries TRBV18 and TRBJ2-1; TCRdb proposes TRBD2, but this gene call is untestable without DNA. CDR1 is KGHSH, CDR2 LQKENI, per germline. This CDR3 is built from 15 residues. CDR3 amino acids: CASSRTSGNDNEQFF.

This clonotype is identified as medium-sized from frequency. This sequence joins TRBV27 and TRBJ2-1; lacking DNA, the TRBD2 call made by TCRdb goes unchecked. The germline CDR1 and CDR2 sequences are MNHEY and SMNVEV (reference sequence). The CDR3 consists of 13 residues. CDR3 in amino acids: CASSYTSGLEQFF.

Its frequency marks this clonotype as medium-sized. This chain connects TRBV18 to TRBJ1-2; TCRdb names TRBD1, which stays unverified in the absence of DNA. The CDR3 totals 15 residues. Looked up from germline, CDR1 is KGHSH and CDR2 is LQKENI. The CDR3 sequence is CASSPRTGEWYGYTF.